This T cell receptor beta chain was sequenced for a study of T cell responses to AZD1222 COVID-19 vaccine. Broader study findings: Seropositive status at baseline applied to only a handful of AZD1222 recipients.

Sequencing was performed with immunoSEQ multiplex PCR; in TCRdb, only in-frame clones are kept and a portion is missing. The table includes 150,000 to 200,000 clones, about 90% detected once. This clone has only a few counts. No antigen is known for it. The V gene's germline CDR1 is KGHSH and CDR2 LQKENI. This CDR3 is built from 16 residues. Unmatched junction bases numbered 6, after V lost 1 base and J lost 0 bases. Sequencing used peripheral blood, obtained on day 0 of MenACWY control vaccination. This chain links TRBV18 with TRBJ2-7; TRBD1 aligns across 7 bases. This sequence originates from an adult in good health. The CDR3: CASSPRTGYSSYEQYF. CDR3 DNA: TGTGCCAGCTCACCACGGACAGGTTATAGCTCCTACGAGCAGTACTTC.